What follows are 7 T cell receptor beta chains derived from one specimen sequenced in a study of type 1 regulatory T cells. Via MiXCR, TCRdb re-called the reads, giving one row per CDR3 protein. In the table there are about 62,000 distinct CDR3 sequences, approximately 67% of which are singletons. These TCRs' antigens remain unknown. Input material: cultured non-Tr1 T cells, either the whole culture or a sorted T cell fraction (not recorded which). Source of these receptors: a human donor in good health.

The chain couples TRBV12-3 or TRBV12-4 to TRBJ2-2, with 16 bases identical to TRBD2. The CDR3 loop spans 18 amino acids. Losses at the gene ends were 3 bases for V and 4 bases for J; bases not matched to a gene: 5. CDR3 nucleotides: TGTGCCAGCAGTTTTTCGGGACTAGCGGGAGGGAGCACCGGGGAGCTGTTTTTT. This translates into CASSFSGLAGGSTGELFF.

The CDR3 nucleotides are TGTGCCAGCAGTCCAACAGGGGGTTTTGGCTACACCTTC. It yields the protein CASSPTGGFGYTF. The chain uses TRBV6-1 and TRBJ1-2, with 8 bases identical to TRBD1. Unmatched junction bases numbered 6, after V lost 5 bases and J lost 7 bases. Germline V gene data show CDR1 as MNHNS and CDR2 as SASEGT. This CDR3 is 13 amino acids long.

The V and J genes are TRBV29-1 and TRBJ1-1; D is perhaps TRBD1 (5 bases). V was cut by 7 bases and J by 9 bases, with 21 bases left in between. Germline V CDR1 and CDR2: SQVTM, ANQGSEA. This CDR3 is built from 13 residues. The CDR3 sequence: CSATGRRDGKAFF. In DNA form, the CDR3 reads TGCAGCGCCACGGGTCGACGGGACGGGAAAGCTTTCTTT.

This rearrangement joins TRBV12-3 or TRBV12-4 to TRBJ2-3; 11 bases map to TRBD2. This CDR3 is built from 15 residues. Trimming took 5 bases from V and 6 from J; bases not matched to a gene: 7. CDR3 in amino acids: CASSALAGVSDTQYF. The CDR3 DNA reads TGTGCCAGCAGTGCACTAGCGGGAGTTTCTGATACGCAGTATTTT.

This chain uses TRBV7-9 with TRBJ1-4; TRBD1 matches at 8 bases. Trimming removed 5 bases from V and 8 bases from J; junction bases left unmatched: 10. The CDR3 is 15 amino acids. Germline V gene sequence: CDR1 SEHNR, CDR2 FQNEAQ (reference sequence). The CDR3 DNA is TGTGCCAGCAGCCCCGGACAGGGTAATCAGGAAAAACTGTTTTTT. As protein: CASSPGQGNQEKLFF.

The chain uses TRBV20-1 and TRBJ2-5; D ambiguous. The germline V and J ends were trimmed by 0 bases and 3 bases, with 11 bases remaining between them. Germline CDR1 and CDR2: DFQATT and SNEGSKA (reference sequence). The CDR3 totals 14 residues. The CDR3 nucleotides are TGCAGTGCTAGAGATCGGGTTAGAGAAGAGACCCAGTACTTC. Protein sequence: CSARDRVREETQYF.

V and J are TRBV2 and TRBJ1-5, with TRBD1 matching 8 bases. This CDR3 is 16 amino acids long. In germline, CDR1 is SNHLY, CDR2 FYNNEI. With V trimmed by 4 bases and J by 5 bases, 10 bases remained unmatched. As DNA, the CDR3 is TGTGCCAGCAGTGGAAGAGGGGCAGGGGGCGATCAGCCCCAGCATTTT. It encodes CASSGRGAGGDQPQHF.